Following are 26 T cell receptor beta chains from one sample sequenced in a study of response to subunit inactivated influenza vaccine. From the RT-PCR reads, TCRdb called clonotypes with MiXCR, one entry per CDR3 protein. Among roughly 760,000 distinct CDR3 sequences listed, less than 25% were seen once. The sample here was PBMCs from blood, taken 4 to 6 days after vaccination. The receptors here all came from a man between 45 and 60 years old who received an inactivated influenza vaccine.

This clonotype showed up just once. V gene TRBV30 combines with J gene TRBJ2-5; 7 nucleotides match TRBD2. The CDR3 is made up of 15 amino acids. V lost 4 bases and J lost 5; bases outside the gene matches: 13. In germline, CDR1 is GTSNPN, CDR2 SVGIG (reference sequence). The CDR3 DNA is TGTGCCTGGACAATGGCTAGCGGCATCAGTGAGACCCAGTACTTC. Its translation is CAWTMASGISETQYF. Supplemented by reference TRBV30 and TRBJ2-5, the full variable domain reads SQTIHQWPATLVQPVGSPLSLECTVEGTSNPNLYWYRQAAGRGLQLLFYSVGIGQISSEVPQNLSASRPQDRQFILSSKKLLLSDSGFYLCAWTMASGISETQYFGPGTRLLVL.

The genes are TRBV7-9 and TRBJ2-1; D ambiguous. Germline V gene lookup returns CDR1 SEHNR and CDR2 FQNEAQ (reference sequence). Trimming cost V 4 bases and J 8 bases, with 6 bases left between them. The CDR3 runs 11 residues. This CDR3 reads CASSYAHEQFF. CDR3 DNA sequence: TGTGCCAGCAGCTATGCCCATGAGCAGTTCTTC.

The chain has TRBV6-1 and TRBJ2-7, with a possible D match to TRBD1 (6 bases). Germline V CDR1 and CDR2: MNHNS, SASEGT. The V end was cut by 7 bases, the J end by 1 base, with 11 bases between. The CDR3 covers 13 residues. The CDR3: CASTRDNSYEQYF. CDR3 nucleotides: TGTGCCAGCACCCGGGACAATTCCTACGAGCAGTACTTC.

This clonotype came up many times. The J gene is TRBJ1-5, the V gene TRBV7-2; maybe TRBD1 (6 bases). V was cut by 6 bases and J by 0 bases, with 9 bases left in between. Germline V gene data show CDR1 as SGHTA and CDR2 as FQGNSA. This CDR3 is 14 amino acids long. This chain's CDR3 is CASSPGDSNQPQHF. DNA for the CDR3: TGTGCCAGCAGTCCAGGGGATAGCAATCAGCCCCAGCATTTT.

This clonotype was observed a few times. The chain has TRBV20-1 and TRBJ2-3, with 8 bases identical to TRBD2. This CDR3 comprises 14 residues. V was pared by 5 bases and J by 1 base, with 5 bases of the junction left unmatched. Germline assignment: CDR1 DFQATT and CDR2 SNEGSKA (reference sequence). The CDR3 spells CSAAGGAGTDTQYF. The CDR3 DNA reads TGCAGTGCTGCGGGGGGCGCGGGCACAGATACGCAGTATTTT.

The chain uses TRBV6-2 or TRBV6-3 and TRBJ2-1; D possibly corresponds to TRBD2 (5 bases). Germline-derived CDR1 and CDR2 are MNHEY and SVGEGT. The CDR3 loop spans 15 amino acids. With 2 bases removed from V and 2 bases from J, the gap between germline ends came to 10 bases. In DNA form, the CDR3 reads TGTGCCAGCAGTTACGTAGAGGGAGCCTACAATGAGCAGTTCTTC. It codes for CASSYVEGAYNEQFF.

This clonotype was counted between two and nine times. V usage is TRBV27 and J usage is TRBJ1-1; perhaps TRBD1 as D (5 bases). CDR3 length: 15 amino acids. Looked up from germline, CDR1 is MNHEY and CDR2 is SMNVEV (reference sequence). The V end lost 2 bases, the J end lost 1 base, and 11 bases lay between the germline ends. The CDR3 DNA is TGTGCCAGCAGTTTAGTTTCGGGACGGAACACTGAAGCTTTCTTT. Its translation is CASSLVSGRNTEAFF.

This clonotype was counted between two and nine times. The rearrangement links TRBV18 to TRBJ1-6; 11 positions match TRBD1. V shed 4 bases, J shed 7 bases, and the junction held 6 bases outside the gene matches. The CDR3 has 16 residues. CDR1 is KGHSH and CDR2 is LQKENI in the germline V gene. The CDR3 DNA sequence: TGTGCCAGCTCACTCGGGACAGGGGGGTCGAATTCACCCCTCCACTTT. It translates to CASSLGTGGSNSPLHF.

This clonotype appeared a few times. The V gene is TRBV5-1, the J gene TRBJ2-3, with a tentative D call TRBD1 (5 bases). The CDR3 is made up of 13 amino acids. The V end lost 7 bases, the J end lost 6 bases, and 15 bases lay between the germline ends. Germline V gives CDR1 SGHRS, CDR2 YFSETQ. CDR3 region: CASRSQGGDTQYF. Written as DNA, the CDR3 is TGCGCCAGCCGGTCCCAGGGCGGTGATACGCAGTATTTT.

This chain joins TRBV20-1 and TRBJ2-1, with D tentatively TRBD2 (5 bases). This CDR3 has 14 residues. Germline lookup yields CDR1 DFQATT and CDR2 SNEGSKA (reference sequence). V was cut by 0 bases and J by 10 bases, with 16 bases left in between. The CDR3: CSARDHGRPGEQFF. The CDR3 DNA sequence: TGCAGTGCTAGAGACCACGGCCGCCCGGGGGAGCAGTTCTTC.

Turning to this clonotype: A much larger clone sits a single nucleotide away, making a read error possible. The CDR3 loop reads CASSFYYEQYF. Written as DNA, the CDR3 is TGTGCCAGCAGCTTCTACTACGAGCAGTACTTC. The J gene is TRBJ2-7, the V gene TRBV12-3 or TRBV12-4; no clear D. Between the trimmed V and J ends, which lost 6 bases and 3 bases, there was a span of 6 bases. This CDR3 has 11 residues.

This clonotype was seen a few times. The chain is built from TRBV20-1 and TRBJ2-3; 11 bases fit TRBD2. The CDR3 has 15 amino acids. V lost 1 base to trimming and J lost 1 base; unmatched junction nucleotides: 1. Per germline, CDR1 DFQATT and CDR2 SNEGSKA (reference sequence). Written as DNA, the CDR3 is TGCAGTGCTAGAGGTAGCGGGAGGGGCACAGATACGCAGTATTTT. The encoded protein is CSARGSGRGTDTQYF.

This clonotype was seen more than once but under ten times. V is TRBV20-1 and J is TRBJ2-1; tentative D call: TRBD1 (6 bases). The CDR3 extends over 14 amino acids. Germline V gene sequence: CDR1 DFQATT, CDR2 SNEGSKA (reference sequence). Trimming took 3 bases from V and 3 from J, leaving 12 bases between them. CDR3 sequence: CSASEDRHYNEQFF. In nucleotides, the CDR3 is TGCAGTGCTAGCGAGGACAGACACTACAATGAGCAGTTCTTC.

DNA of the CDR3: TGTGCCAGCAGTTACGACGACGGCTGGAATTCACCCCTCCACTTT. Residues: CASSYDDGWNSPLHF. This chain links TRBV6-5 with TRBJ1-6; unclear D gene. Germline CDR1 is MNHEY and CDR2 is SVGAGI. CDR3 length: 15 amino acids. V lost 2 bases, J lost 7 bases, and 12 bases lay in between.

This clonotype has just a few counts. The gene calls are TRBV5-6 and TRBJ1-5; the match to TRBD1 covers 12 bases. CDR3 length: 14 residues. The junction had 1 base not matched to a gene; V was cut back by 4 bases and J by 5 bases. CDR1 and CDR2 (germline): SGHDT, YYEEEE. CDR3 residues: CASSGTGGDQPQHF. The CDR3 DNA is TGTGCCAGCAGCGGGACAGGGGGCGATCAGCCCCAGCATTTT. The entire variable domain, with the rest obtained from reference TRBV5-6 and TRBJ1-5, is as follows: DAGVTQSPTHLIKTRGQQVTLRCSPKSGHDTVSWYQQALGQGPQFIFQYYEEEERQRGNFPDRFSGHQFPNYSSELNVNALLLGDSALYLCASSGTGGDQPQHFGDGTRLSIL.

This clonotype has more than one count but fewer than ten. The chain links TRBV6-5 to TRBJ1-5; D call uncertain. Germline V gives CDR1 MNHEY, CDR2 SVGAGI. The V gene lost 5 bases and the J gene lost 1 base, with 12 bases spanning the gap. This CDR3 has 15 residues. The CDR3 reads CASSNGQRSNQPQHF. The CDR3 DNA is TGTGCCAGCAGTAACGGCCAGAGGAGCAATCAGCCCCAGCATTTT.

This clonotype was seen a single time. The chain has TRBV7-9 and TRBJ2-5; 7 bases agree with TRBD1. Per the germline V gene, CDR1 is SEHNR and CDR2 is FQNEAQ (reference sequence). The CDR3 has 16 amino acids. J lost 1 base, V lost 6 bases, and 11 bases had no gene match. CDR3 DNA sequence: TGTGCCAGCAGTGACCTGAGGGGGCGTGGCCAAGAGACCCAGTACTTC. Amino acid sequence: CASSDLRGRGQETQYF.

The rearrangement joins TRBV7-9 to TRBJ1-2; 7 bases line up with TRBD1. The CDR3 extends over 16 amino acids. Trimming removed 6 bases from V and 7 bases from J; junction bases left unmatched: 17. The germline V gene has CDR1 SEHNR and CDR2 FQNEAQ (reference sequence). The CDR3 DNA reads TGTGCCAGCAGTTCCCAAGTTGGGGACAGAGGAGGTGGCTACACCTTC. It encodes CASSSQVGDRGGGYTF.

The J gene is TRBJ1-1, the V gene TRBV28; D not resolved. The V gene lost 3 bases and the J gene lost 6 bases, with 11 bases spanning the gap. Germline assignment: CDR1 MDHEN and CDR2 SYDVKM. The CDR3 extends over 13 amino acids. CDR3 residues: CASSLTLGPEAFF. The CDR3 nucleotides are TGTGCCAGCAGTTTGACCCTCGGGCCTGAAGCTTTCTTT.

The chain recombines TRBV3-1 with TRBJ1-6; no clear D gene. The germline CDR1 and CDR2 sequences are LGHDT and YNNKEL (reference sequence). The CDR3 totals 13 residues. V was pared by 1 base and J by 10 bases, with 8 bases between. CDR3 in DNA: TGTGCCAGCAGCCAAGTTGGCGGATCACCCCTCCACTTT. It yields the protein CASSQVGGSPLHF.

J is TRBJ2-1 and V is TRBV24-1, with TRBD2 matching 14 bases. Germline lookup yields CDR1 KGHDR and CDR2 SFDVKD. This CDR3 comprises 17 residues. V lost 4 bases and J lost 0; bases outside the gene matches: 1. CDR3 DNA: TGTGCCACCAGTGACGGGACTAGCGGGAGCTCCTACAATGAGCAGTTCTTC. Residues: CATSDGTSGSSYNEQFF.

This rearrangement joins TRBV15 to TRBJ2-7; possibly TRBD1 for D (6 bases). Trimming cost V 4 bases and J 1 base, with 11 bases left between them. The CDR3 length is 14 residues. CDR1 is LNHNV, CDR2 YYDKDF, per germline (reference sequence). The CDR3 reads CATSKGGKSYEQYF. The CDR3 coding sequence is TGTGCCACCAGCAAAGGGGGTAAATCCTACGAGCAGTACTTC.

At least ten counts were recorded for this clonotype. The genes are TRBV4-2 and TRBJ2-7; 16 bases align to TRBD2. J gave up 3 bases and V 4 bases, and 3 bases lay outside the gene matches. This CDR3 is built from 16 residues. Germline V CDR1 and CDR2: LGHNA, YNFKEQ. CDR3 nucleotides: TGTGCCAGCAGCCCTGGGACTAGCGGGGGGGGCTACGAGCAGTACTTC. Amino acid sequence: CASSPGTSGGGYEQYF.

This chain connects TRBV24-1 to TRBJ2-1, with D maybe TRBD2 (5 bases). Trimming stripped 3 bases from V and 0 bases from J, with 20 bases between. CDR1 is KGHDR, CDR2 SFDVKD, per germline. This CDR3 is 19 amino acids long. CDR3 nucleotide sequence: TGTGCCACCAGTGATGGCGGGTTCGGGCGATCGAGCTCCTACAATGAGCAGTTCTTC. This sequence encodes CATSDGGFGRSSSYNEQFF.

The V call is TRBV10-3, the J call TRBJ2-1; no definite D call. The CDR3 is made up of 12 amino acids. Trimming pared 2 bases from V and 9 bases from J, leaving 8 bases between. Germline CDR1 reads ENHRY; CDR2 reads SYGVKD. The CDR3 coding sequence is TGTGCCATCAGTGAGAGTAGGCGTGAGCAGTTCTTC. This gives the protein CAISESRREQFF.

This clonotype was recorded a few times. This CDR3 reads CATSGGLPSAYEQYF. CDR3 sequence (DNA): TGTGCCACCAGCGGAGGACTACCCTCCGCCTACGAGCAGTACTTC. This chain connects TRBV15 to TRBJ2-7; tentative D call: TRBD2 (6 bases). Germline V CDR1 and CDR2: LNHNV, YYDKDF (reference sequence). The CDR3 loop spans 15 amino acids. Between the trimmed V and J ends, which lost 5 bases and 2 bases, there was a span of 16 bases.